The present T cell receptor (beta chain) was sequenced within a study of shared clonotypes between healthy human individuals. The table came from immunoSEQ multiplex PCR; TCRdb's copy has only in-frame clones and leaves some out. The data show about 2.2 million clones, 93% seen once. CDR3 length: 14 amino acids. V was pared by 0 bases and J by 0 bases, with 6 bases between. CDR1 SGHRS and CDR2 YFSETQ come from the germline V gene. CD8 cells classed as naive were CD45RO-negative and positively selected for CCR7, excluding terminally differentiated effector memory CD45RA+ cells. The receptor comes from a man between 18 and 29 years old in good health. Some clones in this sample may be carry-over from other donors' samples. This sequence joins TRBV5-1 and TRBJ1-1; D gene uncertain. Source material: naive CD8+ T cells from PBMCs. CDR3 amino acids: CASSLVGMNTEAFF. The CDR3 DNA sequence: TGCGCCAGCAGCTTGGTGGGGATGAACACTGAAGCTTTCTTT.